This TCR beta chain was captured in a study of blood T cell repertoires in COVID-19. Study context: Samples representing acute and convalescent COVID-19 were sourced from the United States, Italy and Spain. Sample material is recorded as cDNA or gDNA derived from T cells, B-cell-depleted T cells, or PBMCs.

Germline loops: CDR1 GTSNPN, CDR2 SVGIG (reference sequence). The V and J ends lost 0 bases and 5 bases respectively, with 17 bases between them. The CDR3 is 16 residues long. Original methodology: Reference gene primers were amplified, and this amplification served to estimate nucleated cell counts. The data were produced by immunoSEQ multiplex PCR, yet TCRdb's version contains in-frame clones alone and is incomplete. V and J calls and clone size are as listed in that table; D and trimming were resolved from the DNA. The profile shows over 150,000 clones, roughly 88% of them singletons. This TCR derives from a woman in her fifties or sixties with acute or convalescent COVID-19. The sequencing input was peripheral blood. The rearrangement joins TRBV30 to TRBJ1-5; D may be TRBD1 (6 bases). The CDR3: CAWSVRVTGRDQPQHF. The CDR3, as DNA: TGTGCCTGGAGTGTACGAGTGACAGGCCGGGATCAGCCCCAGCATTTT.